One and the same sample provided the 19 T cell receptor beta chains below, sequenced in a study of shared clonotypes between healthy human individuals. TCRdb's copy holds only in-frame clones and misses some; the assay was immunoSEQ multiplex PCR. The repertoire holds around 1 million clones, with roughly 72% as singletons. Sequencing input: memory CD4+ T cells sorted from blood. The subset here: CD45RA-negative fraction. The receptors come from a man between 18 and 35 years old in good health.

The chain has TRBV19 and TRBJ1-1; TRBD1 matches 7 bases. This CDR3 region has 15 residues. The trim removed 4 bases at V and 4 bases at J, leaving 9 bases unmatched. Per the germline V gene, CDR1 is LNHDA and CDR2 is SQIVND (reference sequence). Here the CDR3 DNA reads TGTGCCAGTAGTAACCGACAGGGAGGTAGCACTGAAGCTTTCTTT. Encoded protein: CASSNRQGGSTEAFF.

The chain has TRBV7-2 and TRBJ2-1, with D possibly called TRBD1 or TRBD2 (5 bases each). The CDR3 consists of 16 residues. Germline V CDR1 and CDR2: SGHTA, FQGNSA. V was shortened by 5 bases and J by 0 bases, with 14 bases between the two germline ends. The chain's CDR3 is CASSGRDRSSYNEQFF. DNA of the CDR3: TGTGCCAGCAGCGGTAGGGACCGGAGCTCCTACAATGAGCAGTTCTTC.

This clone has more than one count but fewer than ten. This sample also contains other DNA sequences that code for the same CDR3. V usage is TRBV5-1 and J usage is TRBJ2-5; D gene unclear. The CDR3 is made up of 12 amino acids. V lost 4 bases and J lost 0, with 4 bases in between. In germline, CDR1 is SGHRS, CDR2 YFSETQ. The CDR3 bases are TGCGCCAGCAGCCCCAACCAAGAGACCCAGTACTTC. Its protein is CASSPNQETQYF. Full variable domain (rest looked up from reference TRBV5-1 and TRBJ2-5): KAGVTQTPRYLIKTRGQQVTLSCSPISGHRSVSWYQQTPGQGLQFLFEYFSETQRNKGNFPGRFSGRQFSNSRSEMNVSTLELGDSALYLCASSPNQETQYFGPGTRLLVL.

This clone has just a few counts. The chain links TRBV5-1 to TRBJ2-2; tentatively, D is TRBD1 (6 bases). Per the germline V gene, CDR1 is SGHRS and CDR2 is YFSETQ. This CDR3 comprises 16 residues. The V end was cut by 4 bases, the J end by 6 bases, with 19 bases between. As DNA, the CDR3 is TGCGCCAGCAGCGTCCAGGCAGGGGTTAAGGCCGGGGAGCTGTTTTTT. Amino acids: CASSVQAGVKAGELFF. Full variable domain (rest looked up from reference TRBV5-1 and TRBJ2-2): KAGVTQTPRYLIKTRGQQVTLSCSPISGHRSVSWYQQTPGQGLQFLFEYFSETQRNKGNFPGRFSGRQFSNSRSEMNVSTLELGDSALYLCASSVQAGVKAGELFFGEGSRLTVL.

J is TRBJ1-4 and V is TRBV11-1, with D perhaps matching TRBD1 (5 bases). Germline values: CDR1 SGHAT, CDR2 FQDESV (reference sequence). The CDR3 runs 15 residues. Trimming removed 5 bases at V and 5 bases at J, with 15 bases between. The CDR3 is CASSGDRRGNEKLFF. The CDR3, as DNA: TGTGCCAGCAGCGGCGACAGAAGAGGAAATGAAAAACTGTTTTTT.

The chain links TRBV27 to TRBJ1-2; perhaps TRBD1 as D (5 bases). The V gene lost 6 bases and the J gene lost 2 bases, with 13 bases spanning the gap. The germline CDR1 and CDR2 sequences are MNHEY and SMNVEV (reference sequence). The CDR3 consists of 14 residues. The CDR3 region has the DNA TGTGCCAGCAGATCATCCGGGACGAACTATGGCTACACCTTC. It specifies CASRSSGTNYGYTF.

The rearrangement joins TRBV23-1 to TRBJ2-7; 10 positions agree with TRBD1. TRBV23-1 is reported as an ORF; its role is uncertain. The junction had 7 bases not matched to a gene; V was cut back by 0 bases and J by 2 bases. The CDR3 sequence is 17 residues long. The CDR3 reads CASSQSAGTGDTYEQYF. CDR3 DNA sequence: TGCGCCAGCAGTCAATCAGCCGGGACAGGGGACACCTACGAGCAGTACTTC.

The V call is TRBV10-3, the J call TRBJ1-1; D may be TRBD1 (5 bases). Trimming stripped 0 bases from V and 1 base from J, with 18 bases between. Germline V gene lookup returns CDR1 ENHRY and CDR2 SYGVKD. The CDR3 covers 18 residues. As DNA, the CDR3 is TGTGCCATCAGTGAGTCCGAGGGGCGGGGAGTCTCGAACACTGAAGCTTTCTTT. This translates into CAISESEGRGVSNTEAFF.

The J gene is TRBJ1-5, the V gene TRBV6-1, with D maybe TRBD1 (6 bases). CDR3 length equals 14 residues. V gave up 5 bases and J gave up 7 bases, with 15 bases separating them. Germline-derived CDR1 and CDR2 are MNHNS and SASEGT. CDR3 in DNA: TGTGCCAGCAGTCAACAGGGTATGGAGCAGCCCCAGCATTTT. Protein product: CASSQQGMEQPQHF.

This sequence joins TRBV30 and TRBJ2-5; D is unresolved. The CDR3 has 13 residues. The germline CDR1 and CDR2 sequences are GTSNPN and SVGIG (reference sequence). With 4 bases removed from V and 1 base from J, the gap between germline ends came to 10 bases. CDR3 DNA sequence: TGTGCCTGGATCCTCGAGGCCCAAGAGACCCAGTACTTC. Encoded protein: CAWILEAQETQYF.

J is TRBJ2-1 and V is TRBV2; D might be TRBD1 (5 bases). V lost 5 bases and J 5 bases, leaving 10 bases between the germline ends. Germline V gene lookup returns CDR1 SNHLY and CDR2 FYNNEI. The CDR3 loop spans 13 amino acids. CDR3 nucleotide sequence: TGTGCCAGCAGTATCGACAGTAACAATGAGCAGTTCTTC. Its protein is CASSIDSNNEQFF.

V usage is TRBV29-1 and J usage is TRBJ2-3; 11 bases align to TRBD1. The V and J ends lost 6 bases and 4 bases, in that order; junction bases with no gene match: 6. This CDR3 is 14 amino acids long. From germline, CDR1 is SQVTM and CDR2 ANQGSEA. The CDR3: CSVADRGPSDTQYF. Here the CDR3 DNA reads TGCAGCGTAGCGGACAGGGGGCCTTCAGATACGCAGTATTTT.

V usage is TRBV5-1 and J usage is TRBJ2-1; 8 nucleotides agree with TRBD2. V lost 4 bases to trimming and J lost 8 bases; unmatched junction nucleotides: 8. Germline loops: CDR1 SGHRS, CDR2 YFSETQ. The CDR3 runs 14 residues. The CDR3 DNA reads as TGCGCCAGCAGCAGGAGCGGGAGTTCGTATGAGCAGTTCTTC. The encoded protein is CASSRSGSSYEQFF.

The CDR3 loop reads CASSIDRRAQYF. CDR3 nucleotides: TGTGCCAGTAGTATCGACCGTCGGGCGCAGTATTTT. The chain has TRBV19 and TRBJ2-3; the D is unclear. CDR3 length: 12 amino acids. V dropped 3 bases and J dropped 10 bases, with 11 bases sitting between them. Germline V gene lookup returns CDR1 LNHDA and CDR2 SQIVND (reference sequence).

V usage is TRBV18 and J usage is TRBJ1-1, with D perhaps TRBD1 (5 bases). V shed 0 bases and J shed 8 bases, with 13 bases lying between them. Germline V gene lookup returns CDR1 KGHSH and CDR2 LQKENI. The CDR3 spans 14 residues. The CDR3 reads CASSPPLQGAEAFF. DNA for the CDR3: TGTGCCAGCTCACCACCTTTGCAGGGTGCGGAAGCTTTCTTT. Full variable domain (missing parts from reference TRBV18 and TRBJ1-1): NAGVMQNPRHLVRRRGQEARLRCSPMKGHSHVYWYRQLPEEGLKFMVYLQKENIIDESGMPKERFSAEFPKEGPSILRIQQVVRGDSAAYFCASSPPLQGAEAFFGQGTRLTVV.

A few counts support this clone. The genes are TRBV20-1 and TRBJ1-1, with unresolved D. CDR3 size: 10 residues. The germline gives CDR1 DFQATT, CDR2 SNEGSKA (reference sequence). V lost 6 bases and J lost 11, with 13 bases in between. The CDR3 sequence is CSAILTKAFF. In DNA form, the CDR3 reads TGCAGTGCCATACTGACCAAGGCTTTCTTT.

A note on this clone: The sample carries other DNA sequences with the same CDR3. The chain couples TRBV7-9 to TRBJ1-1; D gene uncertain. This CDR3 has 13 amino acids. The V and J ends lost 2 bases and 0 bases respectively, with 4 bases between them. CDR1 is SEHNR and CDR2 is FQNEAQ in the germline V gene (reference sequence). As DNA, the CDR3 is TGTGCCAGCAGCTTATCCCTGAACACTGAAGCTTTCTTT. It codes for CASSLSLNTEAFF.

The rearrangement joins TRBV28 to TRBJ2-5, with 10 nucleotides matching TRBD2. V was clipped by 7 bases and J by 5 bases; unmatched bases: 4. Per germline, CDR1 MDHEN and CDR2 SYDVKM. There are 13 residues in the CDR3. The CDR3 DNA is TGTGCCAGCAACCTAGCGGGGGTTGAGACCCAGTACTTC. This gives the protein CASNLAGVETQYF.

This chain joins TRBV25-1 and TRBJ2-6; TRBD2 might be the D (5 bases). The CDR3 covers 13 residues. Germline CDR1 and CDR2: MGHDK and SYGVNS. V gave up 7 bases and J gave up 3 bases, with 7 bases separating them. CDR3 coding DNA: TGTGCCAGCACGGGGTTTGGGGCCAACGTCCTGACTTTC. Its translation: CASTGFGANVLTF.